Listed here is a single T cell receptor (beta chain). Its antigen remains unidentified. The CDR3 covers 16 residues. With V trimmed by 0 bases and J by 1 base, 5 bases remained unmatched. The germline gives CDR1 SGHRS, CDR2 YFSETQ. This entry comes from a study of beta chain features in type 1 diabetes. Study-level findings and limits: The study found moderately but significantly shorter TCRB CDR3s in all four CD4+ subsets of Type 1 diabetes patients.

It was via CD45RO/CCR7/CD25/CD127/CD95/CD27 that CD4+ naive, central memory, regulatory and stem cell-like memory cells were sorted. The purity of all sorted populations exceeded 98%. The sequenced template was cDNA made from the entire isolated RNA. Method: immunoSEQ multiplex PCR; TCRdb's copy keeps in-frame clones and lacks some. The data hold roughly 300,000 clones, with 14% observed a single time. This TCR derives from a young man with type 1 diabetes. Specimen: naive CD4+ T cells from blood. The genes are TRBV5-1 and TRBJ2-3; 7 bases map to TRBD2. The CDR3 DNA reads as TGCGCCAGCAGCTTGGCCGACGCGGGAGGCACAGATACGCAGTATTTT. This sequence encodes CASSLADAGGTDTQYF.